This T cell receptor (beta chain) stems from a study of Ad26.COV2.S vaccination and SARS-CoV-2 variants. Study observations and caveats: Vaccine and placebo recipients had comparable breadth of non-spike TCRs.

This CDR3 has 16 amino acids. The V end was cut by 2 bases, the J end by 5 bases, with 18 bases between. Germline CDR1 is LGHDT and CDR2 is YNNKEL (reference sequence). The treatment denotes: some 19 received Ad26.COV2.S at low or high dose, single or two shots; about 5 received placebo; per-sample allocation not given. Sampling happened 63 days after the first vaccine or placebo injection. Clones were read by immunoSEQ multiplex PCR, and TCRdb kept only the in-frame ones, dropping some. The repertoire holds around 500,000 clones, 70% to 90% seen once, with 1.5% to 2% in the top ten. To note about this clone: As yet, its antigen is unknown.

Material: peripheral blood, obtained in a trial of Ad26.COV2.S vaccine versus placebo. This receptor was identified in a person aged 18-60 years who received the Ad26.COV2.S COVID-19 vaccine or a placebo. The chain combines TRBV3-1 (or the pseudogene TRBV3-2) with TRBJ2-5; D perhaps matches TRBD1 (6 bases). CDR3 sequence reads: CASSQPQQGEGETQYF. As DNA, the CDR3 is TGTGCCAGCAGCCAACCGCAACAGGGAGAGGGGGAGACCCAGTACTTC.